The sequence of this TCR beta chain was determined in a study of cytomegalovirus exposure and HLA in healthy donors. Study-level results: When presence/absence was analysed, sequencing depth was taken to be roughly uniform across donors.

PCR was performed using 60 Vbeta and 13 Jbeta primers. Assay used: immunoSEQ multiplex PCR; TCRdb lists only in-frame clones, some missing. The sample lists 95,000 to 150,000 clones, roughly 15% occurring once. Only a few counts were recorded for this clone. Its antigen is currently unknown. This CDR3 spans 14 amino acids. The germline V and J ends were trimmed by 0 bases and 4 bases, with 8 bases remaining between them. CDR1 SGDLS and CDR2 YYNGEE come from the germline V gene. Sequencing was performed on PBMCs. This receptor was taken from a female donor in good health and CMV-seropositive. The genes are TRBV9 and TRBJ1-3; a possible D gene is TRBD1 (5 bases). Here the CDR3 reads CASSVEAGGNTIYF. The CDR3 DNA reads TGTGCCAGCAGCGTAGAGGCAGGGGGAAACACCATATATTTT.